The subject of this entry is one T cell receptor beta chain. The antigen is unknown. Lacking the conserved final phenylalanine or tryptophan, this CDR3 likely reflects a read error. Orbital computed tomography, thyroid ultrasound, serum thyroxine and TRAb, and clinical symptoms together informed the diagnoses. The CDR3 has 13 amino acids. V was pared by 2 bases and J by 2 bases, with 8 bases between. CDR1 is SGHKS, CDR2 YYEKEE, per germline (reference sequence). This sample is drawn from a study of T cells in Graves' hyperthyroidism and ophthalmopathy. Study outcomes and limitations: In blood, most of the thyroid clonotypes expanded above 0.001 were also present.

From RNA transcripts, TCR beta CDR3 regions were amplified. Using the HTBI primer set, a first-round RT-PCR was run on the TCR CDR3. In TCRdb, the multiplex PCR reads were re-called with MiXCR into one record per CDR3 protein. This table holds 600,000 to 700,000 distinct CDR3 sequences, roughly 46% found once. This TCR derives from an adult man with Graves' disease, either hyperthyroidism or ophthalmopathy (not recorded which). Specimen: peripheral blood or thyroid tissue (not recorded which). The V call is TRBV5-5, the J call TRBJ2-7; D is uncertain. CDR3 in DNA: TGTGCCAGCAGCTTCGGCTACCCCTACGAGCAGTACTAC. As protein: CASSFGYPYEQYY.